This TCR beta chain was profiled in a study of cytomegalovirus exposure and HLA in healthy donors. Study findings and constraints: V- and J-gene trimming of TCR beta was linked (in a later analysis) to a missense DCLRE1C variant. Being indistinguishable, some V segments were excluded, TRBV6-2 and TRBV6-3 among them. The study reported that TCR beta sequences accurately predicted HLA-A and HLA-B alleles in most subjects. Other equally common chains were less clonally expanded than HLA-associated TCR beta chains, a later analysis showed.

PCR was performed using 60 Vbeta and 13 Jbeta primers. The data were produced by immunoSEQ multiplex PCR, yet TCRdb's version contains in-frame clones alone and is incomplete. In the table there are under 200,000 clones, under 70% of which are singletons. The CDR3 has 16 amino acids. Germline V gives CDR1 MNHEY, CDR2 SVGAGI. About this clone itself: Its antigen is undetermined. At one boundary the junction diverges from the germline segment, which might be a read error.

Sample: PBMCs. This TCR was recovered from a woman aged 40 to 50 in good health and CMV-seropositive. The chain is built from TRBV6-5 and TRBJ1-4, with 8 bases that match TRBD1. The CDR3 bases are TGTGCCAGCAGTTCAGGACAGGGCACAACAAATGAAAAACTGTTTTTT. It translates to CASSSGQGTTNEKLFF.